One and the same sample provided the 14 T cell receptor beta chains below, sequenced in a study of blood T cells in healthy people across ages. A J-beta primer mix and a sample-barcoded 5' primer were used in a second PCR of about 6 to 12 cycles. TCRdb reanalysed the 5' RACE reads using MiXCR and keeps one entry per CDR3 protein. This table holds about 640,000 distinct CDR3 sequences, roughly 58% found once. The sample comprised blood. The receptors derive from a man between 60 and 75 years old in good health.

V is TRBV29-1 and J is TRBJ2-3; 8 nucleotides align to TRBD2. This CDR3 is 19 amino acids long. Trimming at V came to 1 base and at J to 6 bases, leaving 21 bases not matched to a gene. The germline CDR1 and CDR2 sequences are SQVTM and ANQGSEA. CDR3 nucleotides: TGCAGCGTTGAAGGGGAGGGGACTTCGGGGGGGCGAGGAAAGGATACGCAGTATTTT. Translation: CSVEGEGTSGGRGKDTQYF.

As DNA, the CDR3 is TGTGCCAGCAGACAGGGCCCGGCCTATGGCTACACCTTC. Translated, it gives CASRQGPAYGYTF. The chain links TRBV6-1 to TRBJ1-2; maybe TRBD1 (6 bases). The CDR3 consists of 13 residues. CDR1 is MNHNS, CDR2 SASEGT, per germline. Trimming stripped 6 bases from V and 4 bases from J, with 12 bases between.

The chain links TRBV4-3 to TRBJ2-1; the D gene is possibly TRBD2 (6 bases). V gave up 0 bases and J gave up 3 bases, with 12 bases separating them. CDR3 length: 16 residues. Per the germline V gene, CDR1 is LGHNA and CDR2 is YSLEER. CDR3: CASSQEWVAVYNEQFF. The CDR3 coding sequence is TGCGCCAGCAGCCAAGAATGGGTAGCGGTCTACAATGAGCAGTTCTTC.

The J gene is TRBJ2-3, the V gene TRBV5-1; 14 bases align to TRBD2. V shed 4 bases, J shed 8 bases, and the junction held 9 bases outside the gene matches. CDR1 is SGHRS and CDR2 is YFSETQ in the germline V gene. The CDR3 contains 16 residues. This CDR3 is CASSPGTSGGGSTQYF. CDR3 sequence (DNA): TGCGCCAGCAGCCCCGGGACTAGCGGGGGTGGAAGTACGCAGTATTTT.

This sequence joins TRBV29-1 and TRBJ1-1; unclear D gene. Trimming stripped 4 bases from V and 1 base from J, with 1 base between. The CDR3 runs to 10 residues. CDR1 and CDR2 from the germline V gene are SQVTM and ANQGSEA. This CDR3 is CSVANTEAFF. CDR3 coding DNA: TGCAGCGTTGCGAACACTGAAGCTTTCTTT. Complete variable domain (other parts from reference TRBV29-1 and TRBJ1-1): SAVISQKPSRDICQRGTSLTIQCQVDSQVTMMFWYRQQPGQSLTLIATANQGSEATYESGFVIDKFPISRPNLTFSTLTVSNMSPEDSSIYLCSVANTEAFFGQGTRLTVV.

The V gene is TRBV2, the J gene TRBJ2-7; no reliable D call. The V gene lost 0 bases and the J gene lost 4 bases, with 4 bases spanning the gap. The CDR3 runs 12 residues. CDR1 is SNHLY, CDR2 FYNNEI, per germline. This chain's CDR3 is CASSEATYEQYF. The CDR3 region has the DNA TGTGCCAGCAGTGAAGCCACTTACGAGCAGTACTTC.

In its sample, this clonotype was seen a few times. V is TRBV5-1 and J is TRBJ1-2; unclear D gene. The germline gives CDR1 SGHRS, CDR2 YFSETQ. This CDR3 has 15 residues. Trimming took off 0 bases at V and 1 base at J, with 10 bases between the two ends. The CDR3 sequence: CASSLDLNVNYGYTF. Written as DNA, the CDR3 is TGCGCCAGCAGCTTGGACCTGAACGTTAACTATGGCTACACCTTC.

Comments on this clonotype: At one end, the junction sequence differs from germline, possibly due to a read error. The CDR3 nucleotides are TGTACCAGCAGCCGACAGGGAAGGGATACGCAGTATTTT. Protein sequence: CTSSRQGRDTQYF. The chain is built from TRBV12-3 or TRBV12-4 and TRBJ2-3; 7 bases fit TRBD1. CDR3 length equals 13 residues.

This sequence joins TRBV20-1 and TRBJ2-3; no clear D gene. Germline CDR1 DFQATT, CDR2 SNEGSKA (reference sequence). CDR3 size: 17 residues. V lost 0 bases and J 2 bases, leaving 18 bases between the germline ends. CDR3 coding DNA: TGCAGTGCTAGAGATCCCTGGGCGGATTCTAACACAGATACGCAGTATTTT. It encodes CSARDPWADSNTDTQYF.

V and J are TRBV20-1 and TRBJ1-6, with D uncertain. The CDR3 has 17 residues. Deletions cut 1 base from V and 9 bases from J, with 22 bases between. CDR1 and CDR2 (germline): DFQATT, SNEGSKA (reference sequence). CDR3 residues: CSARATKSRVGGSPLHF. CDR3 sequence (DNA): TGCAGTGCTAGAGCAACCAAGTCAAGGGTTGGAGGTTCACCCCTCCACTTT.

The J gene is TRBJ2-6, the V gene TRBV2, with D tentatively TRBD1 (6 bases). CDR1 SNHLY and CDR2 FYNNEI come from the germline V gene. V was trimmed by 11 bases and J by 3 bases, leaving 17 bases between them. The CDR3 is 15 amino acids. CDR3 residues: CASTGTRSGANVLTF. CDR3 DNA: TGTGCCTCTACGGGGACAAGGAGTGGGGCCAACGTCCTGACTTTC.

There are a few counts of this clonotype. The chain is built from TRBV3-1 and TRBJ2-6; the match to TRBD1 covers 8 bases. CDR1 LGHDT and CDR2 YNNKEL come from the germline V gene (reference sequence). Trimming at V came to 1 base and at J to 4 bases, leaving 3 bases not matched to a gene. This CDR3 is built from 16 residues. CDR3 sequence: CASSQGQGRGANVLTF. CDR3 bases: TGTGCCAGCAGCCAAGGACAGGGGAGAGGGGCCAACGTCCTGACTTTC.

The gene calls are TRBV20-1 and TRBJ2-5; 7 bases map to TRBD1. CDR1 DFQATT and CDR2 SNEGSKA come from the germline V gene (reference sequence). This CDR3 has 15 amino acids. V trimming: 3 bases; J trimming: 2 bases; junction bases outside the gene matches: 9. The CDR3 region is CSASPSQGDQETQYF. CDR3 DNA: TGCAGTGCTAGTCCCAGCCAGGGGGATCAAGAGACCCAGTACTTC.

J is TRBJ2-5 and V is TRBV12-3 or TRBV12-4; D may be TRBD2 (5 bases). Between the trimmed V and J ends, which lost 0 bases and 3 bases, there was a span of 14 bases. The CDR3 length is 16 residues. In nucleotides, the CDR3 is TGTGCCAGCAGTTTAGCGCGCGGGTCAGTAAAAGAGACCCAGTACTTC. Protein: CASSLARGSVKETQYF.